This T cell receptor (beta chain) appears in the sequencing data of a study of OX40 agonist ivuxolimab in advanced cancers. Germline values: CDR1 SNHLY, CDR2 FYNNEI. The V segment lost 5 bases and the J segment 0 bases; nucleotides outside the gene matches: 2. CDR3 length: 15 amino acids. The repertoire was sequenced with immunoSEQ multiplex PCR; TCRdb's copy has only in-frame clones and lacks some. Of 45,000 to 60,000 clones in the sample, roughly 89% are singletons; the top ten hold about 6.5%. The clonotype comes from an adult with an advanced solid tumor such as melanoma, head and neck, liver or kidney cancer. The source material was CD4+ or CD8+ T cells sorted from blood, sampled in a trial of the OX40 agonist ivuxolimab. The chain employs TRBV2 and TRBJ2-3, with 10 bases that match TRBD2. The CDR3 DNA reads as TGTGCCAGCAGTACTAGCGGGGCGAGCACAGATACGCAGTATTTT. Translating gives CASSTSGASTDTQYF.